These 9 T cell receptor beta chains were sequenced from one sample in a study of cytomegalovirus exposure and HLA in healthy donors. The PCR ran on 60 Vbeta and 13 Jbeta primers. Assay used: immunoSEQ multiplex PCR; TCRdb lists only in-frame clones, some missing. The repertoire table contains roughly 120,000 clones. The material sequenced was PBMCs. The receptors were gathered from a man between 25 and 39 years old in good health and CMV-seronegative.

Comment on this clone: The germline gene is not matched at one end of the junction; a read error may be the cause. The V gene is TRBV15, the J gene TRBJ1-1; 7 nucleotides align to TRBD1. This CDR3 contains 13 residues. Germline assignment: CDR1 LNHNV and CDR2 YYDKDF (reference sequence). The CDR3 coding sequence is TGTGCCACCAGCAGAGCGGCAGGGGGATCCTCCGGGTTT. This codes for CATSRAAGGSSGF. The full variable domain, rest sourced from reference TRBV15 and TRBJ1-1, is DAMVIQNPRYQVTQFGKPVTLSCSQTLNHNVMYWYQQKSSQAPKLLFHYYDKDFNNEADTPDNFQSRRPNTSFCFLDIRSPGLGDTAMYLCATSRAAGGSSGFGQGTRLTVV.

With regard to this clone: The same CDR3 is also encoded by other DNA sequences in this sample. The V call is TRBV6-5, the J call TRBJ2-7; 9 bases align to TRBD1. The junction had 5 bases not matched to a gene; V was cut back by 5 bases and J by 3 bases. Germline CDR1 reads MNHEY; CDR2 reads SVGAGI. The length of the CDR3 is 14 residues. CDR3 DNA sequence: TGTGCCAGCAGTCCACCGGGACAGGGCTACGAGCAGTACTTC. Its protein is CASSPPGQGYEQYF.

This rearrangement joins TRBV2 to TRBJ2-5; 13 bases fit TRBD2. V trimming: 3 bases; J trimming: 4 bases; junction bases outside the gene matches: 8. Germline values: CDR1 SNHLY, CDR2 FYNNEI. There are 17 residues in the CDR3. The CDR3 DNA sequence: TGTGCCAGCAGTGATGTGTTCGGGACTAGCGGGGTAGAGACCCAGTACTTC. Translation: CASSDVFGTSGVETQYF.

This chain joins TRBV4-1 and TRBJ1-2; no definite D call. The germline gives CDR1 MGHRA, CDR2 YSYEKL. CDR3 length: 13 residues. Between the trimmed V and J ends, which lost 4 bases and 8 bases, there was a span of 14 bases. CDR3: CASSLSGGNGYTF. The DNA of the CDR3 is TGCGCCAGCAGCCTGTCGGGAGGGAACGGCTACACCTTC.

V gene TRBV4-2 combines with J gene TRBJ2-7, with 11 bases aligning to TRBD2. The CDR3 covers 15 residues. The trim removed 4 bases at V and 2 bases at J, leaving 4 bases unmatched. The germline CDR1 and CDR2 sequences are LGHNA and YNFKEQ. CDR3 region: CASSRTSGGPYEQYF. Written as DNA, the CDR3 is TGTGCCAGCAGCCGTACTAGCGGGGGCCCCTACGAGCAGTACTTC.

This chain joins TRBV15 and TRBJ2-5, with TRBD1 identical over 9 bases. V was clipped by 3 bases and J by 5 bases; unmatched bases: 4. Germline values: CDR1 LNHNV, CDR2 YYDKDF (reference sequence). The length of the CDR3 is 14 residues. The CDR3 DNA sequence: TGTGCCACCAGCAGCCGACAGGGGGGGGAGACCCAGTACTTC. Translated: CATSSRQGGETQYF. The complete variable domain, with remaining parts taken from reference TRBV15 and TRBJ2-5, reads DAMVIQNPRYQVTQFGKPVTLSCSQTLNHNVMYWYQQKSSQAPKLLFHYYDKDFNNEADTPDNFQSRRPNTSFCFLDIRSPGLGDTAMYLCATSSRQGGETQYFGPGTRLLVL.

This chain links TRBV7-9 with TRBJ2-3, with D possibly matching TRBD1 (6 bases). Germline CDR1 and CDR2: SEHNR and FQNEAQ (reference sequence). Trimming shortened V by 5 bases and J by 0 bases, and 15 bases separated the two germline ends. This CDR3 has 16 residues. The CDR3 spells CASSPRQDPSTDTQYF. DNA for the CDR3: TGTGCCAGCAGCCCAAGACAGGATCCTAGCACAGATACGCAGTATTTT.

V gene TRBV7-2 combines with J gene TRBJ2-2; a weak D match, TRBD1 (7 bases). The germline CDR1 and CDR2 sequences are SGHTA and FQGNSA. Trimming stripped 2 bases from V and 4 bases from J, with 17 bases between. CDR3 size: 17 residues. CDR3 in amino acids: CASSLLSAGGRTGELFF. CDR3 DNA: TGTGCCAGCAGCTTACTTTCAGCAGGGGGGCGCACCGGGGAGCTGTTTTTT.

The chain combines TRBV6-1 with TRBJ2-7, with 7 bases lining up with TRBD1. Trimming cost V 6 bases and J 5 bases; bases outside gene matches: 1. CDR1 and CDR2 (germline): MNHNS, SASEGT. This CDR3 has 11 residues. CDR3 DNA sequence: TGTGCCAGCAGCAGGGGGAACGAGCAGTACTTC. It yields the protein CASSRGNEQYF.